This T cell receptor (beta chain) was retrieved from a study of OX40 agonist ivuxolimab in advanced cancers. Overall study: Ivuxolimab, an agonist antibody against OX40 (CD134), was given to patients.

With regard to this clone: No antigen is known for it.

Trimming cost V 3 bases and J 4 bases, with 13 bases left between them. From germline, CDR1 is SGDLS and CDR2 YYNGEE. The CDR3 runs 14 residues. TCRdb's table, derived via immunoSEQ multiplex PCR, lists solely in-frame clones and lacks some. The data hold about 61,000 clones, with 90% to 95% observed a single time. Broader study findings: Circulating CD4+ and CD8+ T cells showed clonal expansion by week 6 at 0.1 to 3.0 mg/kg. CD8+ T cells showed, on average, more clonal expansion than CD4+ cells. Partial responders receiving 0.1-3.0 mg/kg showed among the lowest clonal expansion.

The V call is TRBV9, the J call TRBJ1-2, with D tentatively TRBD1 (6 bases). The specimen was CD4+ or CD8+ T cells sorted from blood, collected in a trial of the OX40 agonist ivuxolimab. This sequence was found in an adult with an advanced solid tumor such as melanoma, head and neck, liver or kidney cancer. The DNA of the CDR3 is TGTGCCAGCAGCGCGTCAGGAGGGGGCTATGGCTACACCTTC. Its protein is CASSASGGGYGYTF.